The source of this T cell receptor beta chain is a study of beta chain features in type 1 diabetes. Regarding the study as a whole: Whether TCRB rearrangement is influenced by HLA type went unresolved here. Shorter TCRB CDR3s, moderately but significantly so, marked every one of the four CD4+ subsets in Type 1 diabetes patients. VDJ junctions from patients with type 1 diabetes contained fewer insertions and more deletions.

The table lists this clone with a few counts. Its matching antigen is unknown. As every portion of the isolated RNA was reverse transcribed, the sequencing read expressed TCRB transcripts. Sequencing was performed with immunoSEQ multiplex PCR; in TCRdb, only in-frame clones are kept and a portion is missing. The sample consists of about 53,000 clones, just under 65% of them appearing once. The CDR3 covers 15 residues. Germline V CDR1 and CDR2: MGHRA, YSYEKL. The V end lost 0 bases, the J end lost 4 bases, and 12 bases lay between the germline ends. This clonotype originated in a woman between 25 and 40 years old with type 1 diabetes. The sequenced material came from stem cell memory CD4+ T cells from blood. J is TRBJ1-2 and V is TRBV4-1; a weak D match, TRBD1 (5 bases). The CDR3 DNA reads TGCGCCAGCAGCCAAGATCGGGTAGGGGTCTATGGCTACACCTTC. This codes for CASSQDRVGVYGYTF.